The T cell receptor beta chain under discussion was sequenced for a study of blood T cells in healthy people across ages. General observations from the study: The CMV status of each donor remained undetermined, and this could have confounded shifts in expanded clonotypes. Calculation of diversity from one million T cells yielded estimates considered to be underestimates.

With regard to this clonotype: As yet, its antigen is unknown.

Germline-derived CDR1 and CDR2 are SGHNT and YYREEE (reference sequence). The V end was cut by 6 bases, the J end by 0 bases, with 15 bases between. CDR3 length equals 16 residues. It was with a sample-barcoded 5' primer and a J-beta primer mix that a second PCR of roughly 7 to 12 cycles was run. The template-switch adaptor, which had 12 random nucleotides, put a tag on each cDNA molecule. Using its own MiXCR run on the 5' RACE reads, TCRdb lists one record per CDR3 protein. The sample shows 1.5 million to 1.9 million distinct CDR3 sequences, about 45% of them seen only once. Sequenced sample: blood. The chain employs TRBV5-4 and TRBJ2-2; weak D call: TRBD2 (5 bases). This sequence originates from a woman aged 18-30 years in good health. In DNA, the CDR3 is TGTGCCAGCAACCTCCGGCGGGCCGCGAACACCGGGGAGCTGTTTTTT. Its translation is CASNLRRAANTGELFF.